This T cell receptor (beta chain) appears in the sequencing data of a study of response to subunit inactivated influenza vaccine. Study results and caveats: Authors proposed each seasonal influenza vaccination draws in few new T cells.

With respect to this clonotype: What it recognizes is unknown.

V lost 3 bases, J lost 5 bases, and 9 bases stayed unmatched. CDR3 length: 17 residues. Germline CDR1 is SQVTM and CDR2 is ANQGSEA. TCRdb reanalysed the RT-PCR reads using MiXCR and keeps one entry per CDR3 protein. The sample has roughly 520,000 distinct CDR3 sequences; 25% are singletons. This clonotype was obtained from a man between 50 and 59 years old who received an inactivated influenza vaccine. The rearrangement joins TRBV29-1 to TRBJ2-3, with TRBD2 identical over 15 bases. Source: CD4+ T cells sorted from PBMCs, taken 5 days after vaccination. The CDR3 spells CSVEAPGLAGGQDTQYF. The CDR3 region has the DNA TGCAGCGTTGAGGCCCCTGGACTAGCGGGAGGGCAAGATACGCAGTATTTT.